This TCR beta chain was identified in a study of T cell changes during pregnancy in multiple sclerosis. Using immunoSEQ multiplex PCR, the repertoire was profiled, and TCRdb retains in-frame clones only, with some absent. The sample includes around 70,000 clones, about 90% of them seen just once. The germline CDR1 and CDR2 sequences are LNHDA and SQIVND (reference sequence). There are 16 residues in the CDR3. V dropped 6 bases and J dropped 4; count of bases not matched to a gene: 9. The V gene is TRBV19, the J gene TRBJ2-2, with 9 nucleotides matching TRBD2. This receptor was obtained from a female donor in good health, enrolled as a control in a pregnancy study. The sequencing here drew on peripheral blood, taken in the first trimester of pregnancy. The DNA for the CDR3 is TGTGCCAGTAGAATTAGCGGGAGCAGGGGCACCGGGGAGCTGTTTTTT. The encoded protein is CASRISGSRGTGELFF.